This T cell receptor (beta chain) emerged from a study of T cell changes during pregnancy in multiple sclerosis. This CDR3 is built from 13 residues. The V gene's germline CDR1 is LNHDA and CDR2 SQIVND (reference sequence). Trimming removed 6 bases from V and 4 bases from J; junction bases left unmatched: 6. Using immunoSEQ multiplex PCR, the repertoire was profiled, and TCRdb retains in-frame clones only, with some absent. The sample has about 64,000 clones; 80% to 95% are singletons. This TCR was recovered from a female donor with multiple sclerosis, enrolled in a pregnancy study. The chain has TRBV19 and TRBJ2-7, with 7 bases identical to TRBD1. This sample comprised peripheral blood, obtained in the second trimester of pregnancy. As DNA, the CDR3 is TGTGCCAGTAGCACGACAGGGCTTTACGAGCAGTACTTC. Protein product: CASSTTGLYEQYF.